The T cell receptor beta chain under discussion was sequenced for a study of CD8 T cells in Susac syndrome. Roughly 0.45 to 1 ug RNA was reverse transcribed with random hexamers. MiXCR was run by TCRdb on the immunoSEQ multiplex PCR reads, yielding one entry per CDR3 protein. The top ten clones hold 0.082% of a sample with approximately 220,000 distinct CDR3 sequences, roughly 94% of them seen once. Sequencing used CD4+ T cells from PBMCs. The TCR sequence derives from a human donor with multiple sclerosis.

The DNA for the CDR3 is TGCGCCAGCAGCTCGGTGGCGGGGGGGCCGGGAGATACGCAGTATTTT. This codes for CASSSVAGGPGDTQYF. J is TRBJ2-3 and V is TRBV5-1; TRBD2 matches at 9 bases. Losses at the gene ends were 3 bases for V and 5 bases for J; bases not matched to a gene: 10. Germline lookup yields CDR1 SGHRS and CDR2 YFSETQ. The CDR3 length is 16 residues.